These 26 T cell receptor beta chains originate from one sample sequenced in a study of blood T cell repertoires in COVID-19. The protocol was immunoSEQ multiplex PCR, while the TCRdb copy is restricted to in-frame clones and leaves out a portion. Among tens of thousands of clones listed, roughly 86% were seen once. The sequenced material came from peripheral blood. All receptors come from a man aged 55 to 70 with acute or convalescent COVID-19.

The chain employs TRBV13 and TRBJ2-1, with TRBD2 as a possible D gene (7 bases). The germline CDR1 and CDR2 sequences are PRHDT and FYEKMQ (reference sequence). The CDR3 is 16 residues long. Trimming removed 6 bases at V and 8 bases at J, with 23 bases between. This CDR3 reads CASSQSVAGAGDEQFF. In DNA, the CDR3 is TGTGCCAGCAGTCAAAGCGTGGCGGGGGCCGGGGATGAGCAGTTCTTC. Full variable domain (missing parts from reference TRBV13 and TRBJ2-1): AAGVIQSPRHLIKEKRETATLKCYPIPRHDTVYWYQQGPGQDPQFLISFYEKMQSDKGSIPDRFSAQQFSDYHSELNMSSLELGDSALYFCASSQSVAGAGDEQFFGPGTRLTVL.

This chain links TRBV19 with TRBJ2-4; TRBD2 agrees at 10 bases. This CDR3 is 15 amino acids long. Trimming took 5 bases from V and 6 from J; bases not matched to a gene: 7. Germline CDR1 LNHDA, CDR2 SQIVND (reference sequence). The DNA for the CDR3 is TGTGCCAGTAGTGGTTCTAGCGGGGGAGGAAACATTCAGTACTTC. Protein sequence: CASSGSSGGGNIQYF.

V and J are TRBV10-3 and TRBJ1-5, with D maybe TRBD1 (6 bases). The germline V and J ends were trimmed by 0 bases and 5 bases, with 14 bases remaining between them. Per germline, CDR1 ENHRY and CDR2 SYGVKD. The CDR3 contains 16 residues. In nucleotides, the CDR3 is TGTGCCATCAGTGAGTCGAGGGGGTATCGGGATCAGCCCCAGCATTTT. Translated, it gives CAISESRGYRDQPQHF.

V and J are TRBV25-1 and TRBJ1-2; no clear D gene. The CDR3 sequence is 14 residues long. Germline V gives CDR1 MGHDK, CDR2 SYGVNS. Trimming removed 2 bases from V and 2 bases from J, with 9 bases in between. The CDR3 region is CASSETARNYGYTF. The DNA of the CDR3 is TGTGCCAGCAGTGAAACCGCCAGGAACTATGGCTACACCTTC.

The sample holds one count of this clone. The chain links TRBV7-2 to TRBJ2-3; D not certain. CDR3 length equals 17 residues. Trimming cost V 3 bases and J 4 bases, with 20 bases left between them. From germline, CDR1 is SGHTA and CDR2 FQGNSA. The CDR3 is CASSFTAASRSADTQYF. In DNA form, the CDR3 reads TGTGCCAGCAGCTTTACGGCAGCTTCACGGAGCGCAGATACGCAGTATTTT.

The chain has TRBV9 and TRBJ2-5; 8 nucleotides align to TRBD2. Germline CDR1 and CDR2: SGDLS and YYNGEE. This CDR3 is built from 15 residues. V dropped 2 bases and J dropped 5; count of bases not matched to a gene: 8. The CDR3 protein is CASSVIAGKGETQYF. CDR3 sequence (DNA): TGTGCCAGCAGCGTCATAGCGGGGAAGGGGGAGACCCAGTACTTC.

CDR3 in DNA: TGTGCCACCCAAAAGGGGGCCGGCAATCAGCCCCAGCATTTT. The encoded protein is CATQKGAGNQPQHF. The chain recombines TRBV19 with TRBJ1-5, with 7 bases fitting TRBD1. The germline CDR1 and CDR2 sequences are LNHDA and SQIVND (reference sequence). The CDR3 covers 14 residues. V lost 10 bases and J lost 2; bases outside the gene matches: 8.

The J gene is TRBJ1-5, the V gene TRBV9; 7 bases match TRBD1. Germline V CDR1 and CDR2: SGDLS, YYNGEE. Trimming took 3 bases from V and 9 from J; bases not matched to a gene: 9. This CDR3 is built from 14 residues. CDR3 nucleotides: TGTGCCAGCAGCGAGACTGCGCGACAGGGGCCCCAGCATTTT. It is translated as CASSETARQGPQHF.

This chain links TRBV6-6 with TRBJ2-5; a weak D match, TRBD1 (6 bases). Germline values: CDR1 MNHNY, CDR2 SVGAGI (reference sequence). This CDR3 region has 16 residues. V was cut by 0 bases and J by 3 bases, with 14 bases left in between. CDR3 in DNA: TGTGCCAGCAGTTACTCGAGAGACAGGAAAAAAGAGACCCAGTACTTC. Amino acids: CASSYSRDRKKETQYF.

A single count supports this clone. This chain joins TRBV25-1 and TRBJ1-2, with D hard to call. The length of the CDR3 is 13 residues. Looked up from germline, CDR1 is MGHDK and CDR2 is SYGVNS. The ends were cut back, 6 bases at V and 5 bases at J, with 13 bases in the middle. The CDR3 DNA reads TGTGCCAGCAGACCACAGAGTTCATATGGCTACACCTTC. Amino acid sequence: CASRPQSSYGYTF.

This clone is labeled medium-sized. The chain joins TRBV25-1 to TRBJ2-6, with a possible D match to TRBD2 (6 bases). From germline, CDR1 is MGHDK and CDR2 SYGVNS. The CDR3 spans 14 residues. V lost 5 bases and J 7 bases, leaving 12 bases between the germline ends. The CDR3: CASSFSGDANVLTF. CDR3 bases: TGTGCCAGCAGTTTTTCGGGGGACGCCAACGTCCTGACTTTC.

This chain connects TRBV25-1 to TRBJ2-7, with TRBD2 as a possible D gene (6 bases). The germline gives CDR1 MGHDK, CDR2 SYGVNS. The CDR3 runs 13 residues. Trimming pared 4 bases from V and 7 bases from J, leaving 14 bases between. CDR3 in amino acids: CASSAGGPGEQYF. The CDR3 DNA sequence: TGTGCCAGCAGTGCCGGGGGTCCGGGGGAGCAGTACTTC.

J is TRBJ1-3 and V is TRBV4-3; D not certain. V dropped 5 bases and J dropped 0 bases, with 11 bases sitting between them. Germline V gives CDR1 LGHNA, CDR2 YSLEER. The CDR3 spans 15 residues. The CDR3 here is CASSSGLNSGNTIYF. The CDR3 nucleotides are TGCGCCAGCAGCTCAGGCCTGAACTCTGGAAACACCATATATTTT.

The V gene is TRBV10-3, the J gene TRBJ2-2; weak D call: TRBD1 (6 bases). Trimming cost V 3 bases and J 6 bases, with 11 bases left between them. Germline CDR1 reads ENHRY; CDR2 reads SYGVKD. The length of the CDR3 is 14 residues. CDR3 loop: CAISESTGPGELFF. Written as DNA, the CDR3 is TGTGCCATCAGTGAATCCACAGGGCCCGGGGAGCTGTTTTTT.

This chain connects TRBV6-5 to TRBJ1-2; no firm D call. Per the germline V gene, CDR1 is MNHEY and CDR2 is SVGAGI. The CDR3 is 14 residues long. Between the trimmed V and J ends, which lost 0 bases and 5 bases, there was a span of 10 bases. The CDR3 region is CASSYSISGYGYTF. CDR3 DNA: TGTGCCAGCAGTTACTCGATTTCGGGGTATGGCTACACCTTC.

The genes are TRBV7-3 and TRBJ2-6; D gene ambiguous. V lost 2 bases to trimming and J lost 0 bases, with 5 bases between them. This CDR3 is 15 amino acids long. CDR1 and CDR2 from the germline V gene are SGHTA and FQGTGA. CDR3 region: CASSLESSGANVLTF. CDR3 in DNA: TGTGCCAGCAGCTTAGAGTCCTCTGGGGCCAACGTCCTGACTTTC.

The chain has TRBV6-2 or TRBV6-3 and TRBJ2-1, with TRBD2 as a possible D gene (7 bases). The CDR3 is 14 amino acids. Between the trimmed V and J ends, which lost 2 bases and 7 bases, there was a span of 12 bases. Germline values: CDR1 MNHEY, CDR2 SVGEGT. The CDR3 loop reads CASSYNGGRNEQFF. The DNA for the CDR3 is TGTGCCAGCAGTTACAACGGGGGGCGTAATGAGCAGTTCTTC.

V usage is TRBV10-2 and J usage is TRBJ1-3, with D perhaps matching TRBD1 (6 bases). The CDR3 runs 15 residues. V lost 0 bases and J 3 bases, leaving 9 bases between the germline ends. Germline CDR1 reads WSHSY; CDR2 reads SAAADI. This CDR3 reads CASSESTGGGNTIYF. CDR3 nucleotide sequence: TGCGCCAGCAGTGAGTCGACAGGAGGTGGAAACACCATATATTTT.

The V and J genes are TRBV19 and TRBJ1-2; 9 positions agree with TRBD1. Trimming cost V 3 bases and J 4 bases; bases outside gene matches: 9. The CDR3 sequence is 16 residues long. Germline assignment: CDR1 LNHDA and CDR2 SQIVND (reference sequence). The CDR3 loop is CASSIAGTGSAYGYTF. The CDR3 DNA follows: TGTGCCAGTAGTATTGCCGGGACAGGGAGTGCCTATGGCTACACCTTC.

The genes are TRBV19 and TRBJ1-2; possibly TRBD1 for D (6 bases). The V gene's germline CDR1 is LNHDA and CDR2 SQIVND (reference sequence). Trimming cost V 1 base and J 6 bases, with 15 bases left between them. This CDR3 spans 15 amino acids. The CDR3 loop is CASSIATGPGDGYTF. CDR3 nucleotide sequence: TGTGCCAGTAGTATAGCGACAGGTCCCGGCGATGGCTACACCTTC. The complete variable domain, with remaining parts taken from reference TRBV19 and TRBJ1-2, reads DGGITQSPKYLFRKEGQNVTLSCEQNLNHDAMYWYRQDPGQGLRLIYYSQIVNDFQKGDIAEGYSVSREKKESFPLTVTSAQKNPTAFYLCASSIATGPGDGYTFGSGTRLTVV.

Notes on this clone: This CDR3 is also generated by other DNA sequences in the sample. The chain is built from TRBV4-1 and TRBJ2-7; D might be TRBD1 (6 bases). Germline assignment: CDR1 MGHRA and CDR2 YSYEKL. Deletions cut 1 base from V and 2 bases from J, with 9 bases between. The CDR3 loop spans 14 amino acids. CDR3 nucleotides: TGCGCCAGCAGCCAAGGGCAGGGGACCTACGAGCAGTACTTC. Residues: CASSQGQGTYEQYF.

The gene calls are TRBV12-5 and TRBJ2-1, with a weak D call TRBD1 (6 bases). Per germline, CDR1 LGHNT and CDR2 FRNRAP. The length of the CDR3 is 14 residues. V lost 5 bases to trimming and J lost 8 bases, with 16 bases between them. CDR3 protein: CASGPQTGDYEQFF. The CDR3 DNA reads TGTGCTAGTGGTCCTCAGACAGGAGATTATGAGCAGTTCTTC.

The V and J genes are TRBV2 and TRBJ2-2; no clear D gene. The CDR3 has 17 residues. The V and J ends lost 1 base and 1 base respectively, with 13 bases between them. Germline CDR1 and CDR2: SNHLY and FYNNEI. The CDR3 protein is CASSEVAFGGNTGELFF. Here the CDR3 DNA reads TGTGCCAGCAGTGAAGTAGCTTTCGGCGGGAACACCGGGGAGCTGTTTTTT.

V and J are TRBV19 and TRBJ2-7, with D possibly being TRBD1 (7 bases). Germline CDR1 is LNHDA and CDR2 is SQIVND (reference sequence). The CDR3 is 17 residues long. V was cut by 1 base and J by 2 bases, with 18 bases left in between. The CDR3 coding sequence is TGTGCCAGTAGTATAGGCGGGACAGCAATTCGCCCCTACGAGCAGTACTTC. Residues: CASSIGGTAIRPYEQYF.

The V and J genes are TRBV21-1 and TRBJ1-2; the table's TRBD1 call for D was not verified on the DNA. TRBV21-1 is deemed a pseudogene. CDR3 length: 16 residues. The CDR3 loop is CASSKALDSDSYGYTF. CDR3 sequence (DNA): TGTGCCAGCAGCAAAGCCTTGGACAGTGACTCCTATGGCTACACCTTC.

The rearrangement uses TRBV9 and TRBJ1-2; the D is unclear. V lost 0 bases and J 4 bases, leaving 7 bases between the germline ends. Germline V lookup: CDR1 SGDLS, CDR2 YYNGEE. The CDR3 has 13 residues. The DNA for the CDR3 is TGTGCCAGCAGCGTAGTGTCCAGCTATGGCTACACCTTC. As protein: CASSVVSSYGYTF.